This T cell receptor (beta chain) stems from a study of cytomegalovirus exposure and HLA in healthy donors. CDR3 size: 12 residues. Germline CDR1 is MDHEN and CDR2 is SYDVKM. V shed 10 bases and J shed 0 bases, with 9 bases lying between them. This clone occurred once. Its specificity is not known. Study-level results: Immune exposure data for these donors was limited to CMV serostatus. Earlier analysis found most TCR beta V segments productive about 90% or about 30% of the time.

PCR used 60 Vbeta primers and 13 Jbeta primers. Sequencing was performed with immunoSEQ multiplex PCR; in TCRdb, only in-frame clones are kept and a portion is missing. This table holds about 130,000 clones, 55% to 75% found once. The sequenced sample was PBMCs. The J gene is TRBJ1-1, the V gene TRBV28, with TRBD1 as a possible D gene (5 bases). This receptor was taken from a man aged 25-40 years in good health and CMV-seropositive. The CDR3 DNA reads TGTGCCATCGGGGGGTTGAACACTGAAGCTTTCTTT. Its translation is CAIGGLNTEAFF. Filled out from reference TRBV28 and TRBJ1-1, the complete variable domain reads DVKVTQSSRYLVKRTGEKVFLECVQDMDHENMFWYRQDPGLGLRLIYFSYDVKMKEKGDIPEGYSVSREKKERFSLILESASTNQTSMYLCAIGGLNTEAFFGQGTRLTVV.